Shown below are 25 T cell receptor beta chains from a single sample sequenced in a study of beta chain features in type 1 diabetes. Study results and caveats: There was a moderate but significant shortening of TCRB CDR3s in all four CD4+ subsets of Type 1 diabetes patients.

The authors reverse transcribed all of the isolated RNA, so sequencing captured expressed TCRB transcripts. This table comes from immunoSEQ multiplex PCR, and its TCRdb copy is limited to in-frame clones, with some not included. The sample carries fewer than 200,000 clones, about a tenth recorded once. Their antigen targets remain unknown. What was sequenced was central memory CD4+ T cells from blood. The source of these receptors is a man aged 25-45 years with type 1 diabetes.

A few counts support this clone. The rearrangement links TRBV20-1 to TRBJ2-5; possible D gene TRBD1, 5 bases. Germline V gene sequence: CDR1 DFQATT, CDR2 SNEGSKA (reference sequence). The CDR3 is 11 residues long. V lost 3 bases, J lost 4 bases, and 6 bases lay in between. CDR3 in amino acids: CSARGLETQYF. The CDR3 DNA reads as TGCAGTGCTAGGGGGCTAGAGACCCAGTACTTC.

This chain links TRBV6-5 with TRBJ2-5; D is perhaps TRBD1 (8 bases). V lost 3 bases and J lost 5, with 13 bases in between. The CDR3 covers 14 residues. CDR1 MNHEY and CDR2 SVGAGI come from the germline V gene. CDR3 sequence: CASSYDRGGETQYF. CDR3 DNA: TGTGCCAGCAGTTATGACAGGGGAGGGGAGACCCAGTACTTC.

The chain recombines TRBV18 with TRBJ1-3; 7 nucleotides align to TRBD1. CDR1 is KGHSH, CDR2 LQKENI, per germline. The CDR3 is 14 residues long. Losses at the gene ends were 6 bases for V and 0 bases for J; bases not matched to a gene: 2. Here the CDR3 DNA reads TGTGCCAGCTCTGGGACAGACTCTGGAAACACCATATATTTT. It codes for CASSGTDSGNTIYF.

This clone was counted a few times. This chain joins TRBV5-6 and TRBJ2-5; 9 nucleotides agree with TRBD1. Germline-derived CDR1 and CDR2 are SGHDT and YYEEEE. Trimming removed 5 bases from V and 11 bases from J; junction bases left unmatched: 7. The CDR3 sequence is 12 residues long. Here the CDR3 reads CASREGTGSQYF. The CDR3 region has the DNA TGTGCCAGCAGGGAAGGGACAGGGAGTCAGTACTTC.

The CDR3 loop is CASSYRDNEQFF. CDR3 DNA: TGTGCCAGCAGCTACCGGGACAATGAGCAGTTCTTC. This chain links TRBV9 with TRBJ2-1, with D unresolved. CDR1 and CDR2 from the germline V gene are SGDLS and YYNGEE. Trimming pared 4 bases from V and 5 bases from J, leaving 7 bases between. The CDR3 sequence is 12 residues long.

The chain uses TRBV15 and TRBJ2-2; 9 bases match TRBD2. V was clipped by 5 bases and J by 5 bases; unmatched bases: 15. Germline-derived CDR1 and CDR2 are LNHNV and YYDKDF (reference sequence). The CDR3 has 18 residues. In DNA, the CDR3 is TGTGCCACCAGCGGACGAAGTGGGCTAGCGGGAAAAACCGGGGAGCTGTTTTTT. This encodes CATSGRSGLAGKTGELFF.

This clone was recorded a few times. The rearrangement uses TRBV9 and TRBJ1-2; tentatively, D is TRBD1 (6 bases). The germline V gene encodes CDR1 SGDLS and CDR2 YYNGEE. Trimming cost V 3 bases and J 0 bases, with 12 bases left between them. The CDR3 contains 15 residues. CDR3 in DNA: TGTGCCAGCAGCGCCCTCCAGGGGTCTAACTATGGCTACACCTTC. The encoded protein is CASSALQGSNYGYTF.

This clone has a handful of counts. The rearrangement uses TRBV7-6 and TRBJ2-6, with D unresolved. Germline V gives CDR1 SGHVS, CDR2 FNYEAQ. Deletions cut 3 bases from V and 4 bases from J, with 13 bases between. The CDR3 totals 16 residues. CDR3 bases: TGTGCCAGCAGCTTCCTTGGAGTCTCAGGGGCCAACGTCCTGACTTTC. This translates into CASSFLGVSGANVLTF.

The chain is built from TRBV18 and TRBJ2-7; 7 bases fit TRBD1. In germline, CDR1 is KGHSH, CDR2 LQKENI. The length of the CDR3 is 14 residues. After removal of 2 bases from V and 2 bases from J, the junction contained 3 bases not matched to a gene. The CDR3 DNA follows: TGTGCCAGCTCACCAAACAGGGGTCCCTACGAGCAGTACTTC. It codes for CASSPNRGPYEQYF. Supplemented by reference TRBV18 and TRBJ2-7, the full variable domain reads NAGVMQNPRHLVRRRGQEARLRCSPMKGHSHVYWYRQLPEEGLKFMVYLQKENIIDESGMPKERFSAEFPKEGPSILRIQQVVRGDSAAYFCASSPNRGPYEQYFGPGTRLTVT.

This clone was detected only a few times. This chain joins TRBV9 and TRBJ2-5, with 12 bases lining up with TRBD2. Near its end, the DNA agrees better with TRBJ2-7, so the J call may be wrong. The CDR3 contains 14 residues. Germline loops: CDR1 SGDLS, CDR2 YYNGEE. In nucleotides, the CDR3 is TGTGCCAGCAGCGTGACTAGCGGGAGCGACGAGCAGTACTTC. It specifies CASSVTSGSDEQYF.

This clone turned up a few times. This chain links TRBV28 with TRBJ2-7; 8 nucleotides match TRBD1. The trim removed 3 bases at V and 4 bases at J, leaving 17 bases unmatched. Germline CDR1 reads MDHEN; CDR2 reads SYDVKM. The CDR3 covers 18 residues. The DNA for the CDR3 is TGTGCCAGCAGTTTTCCCGGTAGTAGGGGGACAGGTCGGTACGAGCAGTACTTC. This sequence encodes CASSFPGSRGTGRYEQYF.

In this sample, this clone turned up a few times. This chain connects TRBV5-4 to TRBJ2-2, with 7 bases lining up with TRBD2. J was trimmed by 0 bases and V by 4 bases; bases with no gene match: 9. This CDR3 spans 17 amino acids. CDR1 SGHNT and CDR2 YYREEE come from the germline V gene (reference sequence). The CDR3 coding sequence is TGTGCCAGCAGCCAAGATGGAGGACTAGCGAACACCGGGGAGCTGTTTTTT. Protein product: CASSQDGGLANTGELFF.

This clone has just a few counts. The rearrangement uses TRBV28 and TRBJ2-4; TRBD2 might be the D (6 bases). Germline assignment: CDR1 MDHEN and CDR2 SYDVKM. This CDR3 contains 12 residues. The V end was cut by 3 bases, the J end by 6 bases, with 6 bases between. CDR3: CASSLGGNIQYF. CDR3 sequence (DNA): TGTGCCAGCAGTTTGGGGGGAAACATTCAGTACTTC.

Regarding this clone: A read error may produce the germline difference seen at one junction end. V usage is TRBV5-1 and J usage is TRBJ2-7, with D possibly matching TRBD2 (5 bases). The CDR3 consists of 14 residues. Per germline, CDR1 SGHRS and CDR2 YFSETQ. CDR3 sequence reads: CASSPWDSQRGMDF. DNA of the CDR3: TGCGCCAGCAGCCCTTGGGATTCCCAGAGAGGGATGGACTTC.

This clone has just a few counts. The chain combines TRBV5-1 with TRBJ2-7, with D possibly being TRBD1 (6 bases). V lost 4 bases and J 3 bases, leaving 20 bases between the germline ends. The CDR3 loop spans 16 amino acids. Germline V lookup: CDR1 SGHRS, CDR2 YFSETQ. CDR3 residues: CASSGQPSGKNYEQYF. The DNA for the CDR3 is TGCGCCAGCAGCGGACAGCCGTCAGGAAAAAACTACGAGCAGTACTTC.

This clone was seen only a few times. The chain uses TRBV9 and TRBJ1-1; the D gene is possibly TRBD1 (6 bases). This CDR3 spans 15 amino acids. Deletions cut 4 bases from V and 0 bases from J, with 13 bases between. Germline CDR1 reads SGDLS; CDR2 reads YYNGEE. CDR3 in DNA: TGTGCCAGCAGCCCTCTCGGACAGCTGAACACTGAAGCTTTCTTT. Its protein is CASSPLGQLNTEAFF.

This clone was seen more than once but under ten times. The V call is TRBV6-1, the J call TRBJ1-2, with 7 bases identical to TRBD1. The CDR3 sequence is 15 residues long. CDR1 is MNHNS, CDR2 SASEGT, per germline. V shed 7 bases, J shed 0 bases, and the junction held 8 bases outside the gene matches. CDR3 in amino acids: CASNRDSGANYGYTF. CDR3 in DNA: TGTGCCAGCAATCGGGACAGTGGGGCTAACTATGGCTACACCTTC.

This sequence joins TRBV7-2 and TRBJ2-7; 7 bases agree with TRBD2. Looked up from germline, CDR1 is SGHTA and CDR2 is FQGNSA. The CDR3 has 14 residues. V was clipped by 4 bases and J by 3 bases; unmatched bases: 6. The CDR3 here is CASSSGLGFYEQYF. CDR3 nucleotides: TGTGCCAGCAGCTCAGGACTAGGGTTCTACGAGCAGTACTTC.

The chain uses TRBV6-5 and TRBJ2-3, with D tentatively TRBD2 (5 bases). The CDR3 runs 14 residues. V gave up 11 bases and J gave up 0 bases, with 15 bases separating them. CDR1 is MNHEY and CDR2 is SVGAGI in the germline V gene. CDR3 sequence reads: CAAGRGSSTDTQYF. CDR3 nucleotides: TGTGCCGCTGGGAGAGGGAGCAGCACAGATACGCAGTATTTT.

The rearrangement uses TRBV5-1 and TRBJ2-5, with D tentatively TRBD2 (6 bases). Germline V CDR1 and CDR2: SGHRS, YFSETQ. This CDR3 contains 14 residues. The germline V and J ends were trimmed by 4 bases and 1 base, with 11 bases remaining between them. In nucleotides, the CDR3 is TGCGCCAGCAGCCCAGGGACTGCCCAAGAGACCCAGTACTTC. This encodes CASSPGTAQETQYF.

This chain connects TRBV9 to TRBJ2-5, with 9 nucleotides matching TRBD2. J lost 5 bases, V lost 3 bases, and 11 bases had no gene match. The CDR3 loop spans 16 amino acids. CDR1 SGDLS and CDR2 YYNGEE come from the germline V gene. The CDR3 reads CASSAHQRSGGETQYF. In DNA form, the CDR3 reads TGTGCCAGCAGCGCACACCAGCGGAGCGGGGGGGAGACCCAGTACTTC.

This clone appeared a few times. The CDR3 sequence is CASSPPLSYPQEQYF. The DNA of the CDR3 is TGTGCCAGCTCACCACCACTAAGTTATCCCCAAGAGCAGTACTTC. The chain uses TRBV18 and TRBJ2-7; D ambiguous. From germline, CDR1 is KGHSH and CDR2 LQKENI. CDR3 length: 15 amino acids. V lost 0 bases and J 7 bases, leaving 16 bases between the germline ends. The full variable domain, completed using reference TRBV18 and TRBJ2-7, is NAGVMQNPRHLVRRRGQEARLRCSPMKGHSHVYWYRQLPEEGLKFMVYLQKENIIDESGMPKERFSAEFPKEGPSILRIQQVVRGDSAAYFCASSPPLSYPQEQYFGPGTRLTVT.

This clone was seen a handful of times. V and J are TRBV4-3 and TRBJ1-4, with D unresolved. There are 14 residues in the CDR3. V lost 0 bases to trimming and J lost 5 bases, with 7 bases between them. Germline-derived CDR1 and CDR2 are LGHNA and YSLEER. The CDR3 loop is CASSQDRVNEKLFF. The CDR3 region has the DNA TGCGCCAGCAGCCAAGACCGAGTAAATGAAAAACTGTTTTTT.

This clone was seen only a few times. V is TRBV11-2 and J is TRBJ2-1, with 10 positions matching TRBD2. CDR3 length: 14 residues. The germline CDR1 and CDR2 sequences are SGHAT and FQNNGV. The junction had 2 bases not matched to a gene; V was cut back by 5 bases and J by 4 bases. The CDR3 DNA reads as TGTGCCAGCAGCCAGACTAGCGGGTACAATGAGCAGTTCTTC. Translated: CASSQTSGYNEQFF.

The chain is built from TRBV2 and TRBJ2-5, with D uncertain. CDR3 length equals 11 residues. V dropped 4 bases and J dropped 8 bases, with 8 bases sitting between them. Germline CDR1 reads SNHLY; CDR2 reads FYNNEI. The CDR3 sequence: CASSVSRTQYF. CDR3 nucleotides: TGTGCCAGCAGTGTTTCGAGAACCCAGTACTTC.